This TCR beta chain was captured by sequencing in a study of blood T cell repertoires in COVID-19. The CDR3 is 17 amino acids. Germline V gene data show CDR1 as KGHDR and CDR2 as SFDVKD. The trim removed 6 bases at V and 3 bases at J, leaving 9 bases unmatched. TCRdb's copy holds only in-frame clones and misses some; the assay was immunoSEQ multiplex PCR. The table records fewer than 150,000 clones, about 90% of them present only once. This receptor was taken from a woman in her 70s with acute or convalescent COVID-19. The sample was peripheral blood. This chain links TRBV24-1 with TRBJ2-6; TRBD1 matches at 8 bases. The CDR3 loop is CATSRTGSMGGANVLTF. As DNA, the CDR3 is TGTGCCACCAGTAGGACAGGGTCGATGGGTGGGGCCAACGTCCTGACTTTC.